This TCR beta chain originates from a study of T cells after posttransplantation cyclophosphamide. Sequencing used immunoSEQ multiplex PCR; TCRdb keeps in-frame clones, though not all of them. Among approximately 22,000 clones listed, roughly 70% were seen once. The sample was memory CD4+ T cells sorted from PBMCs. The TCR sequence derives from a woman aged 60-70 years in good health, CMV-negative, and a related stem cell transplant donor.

The chain's CDR3 is CASSGTSGDNEQFF. CDR3 coding DNA: TGTGCCAGCAGCGGGACTAGCGGAGACAATGAGCAGTTCTTC. This rearrangement joins TRBV4-2 to TRBJ2-1; 11 positions agree with TRBD2. The CDR3 contains 14 residues. The V gene's germline CDR1 is LGHNA and CDR2 YNFKEQ. The J segment lost 5 bases and the V segment lost 5 bases, leaving 2 bases of the junction unmatched.